This TCR beta chain was identified in a study of T cells in Graves' hyperthyroidism and ophthalmopathy. There are a few counts of this clonotype. Its matching antigen is unknown. Findings of the study overall: It was a median approximately six months before onset that the model predicted ophthalmopathy. Most clonotypes that expanded in the thyroid above 0.001 also showed up in blood.

Amplification targeted TCR beta CDR3 regions from RNA transcripts. Initially, a first-round RT-PCR of the TCR CDR3 employed the HTBI primer set. In TCRdb, the multiplex PCR reads were re-called with MiXCR into one record per CDR3 protein. The table includes 530,000 or so distinct CDR3 sequences, about half detected once. Looked up from germline, CDR1 is SQVTM and CDR2 is ANQGSEA. The ends lost 6 bases at V and 7 bases at J; junction bases unmatched: 7. The CDR3 extends over 13 amino acids. The TCR sequence derives from a woman aged 18-29 years with Graves' hyperthyroidism. Sequencing input: peripheral blood or thyroid tissue (not recorded which). The chain joins TRBV29-1 to TRBJ2-1; 9 bases are shared with TRBD2. The CDR3 DNA follows: TGCAGCGTAGCCGGGACTAGCATGAATGAGCAGTTCTTC. It is translated as CSVAGTSMNEQFF.